The 29 T cell receptor beta chains presented below share a single source sample, sequenced in a study of blood T cell repertoires in COVID-19. Assay used: immunoSEQ multiplex PCR; TCRdb lists only in-frame clones, some missing. The top ten clones hold under 2% of a sample with a few hundred thousand clones, 86% of them seen once. The source material was peripheral blood. The receptors stem from a woman between 50 and 59 years old with acute or convalescent COVID-19.

The genes are TRBV30 and TRBJ1-2; D ambiguous. The CDR3 has 15 residues. CDR1 GTSNPN and CDR2 SVGIG come from the germline V gene (reference sequence). The germline V and J ends were trimmed by 3 bases and 7 bases, with 21 bases remaining between them. DNA of the CDR3: TGTGCCTGGAGCCCCGCGGGCGGGTCCCCGGGTGGCTACACCTTC. Amino acid sequence: CAWSPAGGSPGGYTF.

The chain uses TRBV3-1 (or the pseudogene TRBV3-2) and TRBJ2-2, with 8 bases identical to TRBD1. Germline CDR1 and CDR2: LGHDT and YNNKEL (reference sequence). V shed 1 base and J 5 bases; nucleotides not matched to a gene: 6. The CDR3 contains 16 residues. In DNA, the CDR3 is TGTGCCAGCAGCCAAGCCACGACAGGGGAAACCGGGGAGCTGTTTTTT. Protein sequence: CASSQATTGETGELFF.

The chain couples TRBV4-1 to TRBJ2-1; D gene ambiguous. There are 15 residues in the CDR3. CDR1 is MGHRA and CDR2 is YSYEKL in the germline V gene. Trimming removed 2 bases from V and 1 base from J, with 9 bases in between. The DNA of the CDR3 is TGCGCCAGCAGCCAACTCCCAGGATCCTACAATGAGCAGTTCTTC. Protein product: CASSQLPGSYNEQFF.

This chain joins TRBV5-4 and TRBJ2-2; D is perhaps TRBD2 (6 bases). Germline V gene data show CDR1 as SGHNT and CDR2 as YYREEE (reference sequence). The CDR3 is made up of 18 amino acids. Trimming left V 1 base short and J 1 base short, with 17 bases between. The CDR3 loop is CASSLLTFGGRNTGELFF. The CDR3 coding sequence is TGTGCCAGCAGCTTGTTGACTTTTGGAGGGAGGAACACCGGGGAGCTGTTTTTT.

This clone was detected once. The rearrangement links TRBV11-2 to TRBJ1-1, with 9 bases lining up with TRBD1. Germline V CDR1 and CDR2: SGHAT, FQNNGV. This CDR3 region has 13 residues. The V segment lost 0 bases and the J segment 10 bases; nucleotides outside the gene matches: 3. The CDR3 DNA is TGTGCCAGCAGCTTAGAACAGGGGGCGCGAGCTTTCTTT. Translating gives CASSLEQGARAFF.

This clone was detected a few times. The rearrangement links TRBV5-4 to TRBJ2-2; 9 nucleotides match TRBD2. The CDR3 covers 16 residues. With 0 bases clipped from V and 2 bases from J, the junction kept 2 bases outside the gene matches. Germline-derived CDR1 and CDR2 are SGHNT and YYREEE (reference sequence). This CDR3 reads CASSLGLADNTGELFF. Here the CDR3 DNA reads TGTGCCAGCAGCTTGGGACTAGCGGATAACACCGGGGAGCTGTTTTTT.

The J gene is TRBJ2-7, the V gene TRBV28, with D perhaps matching TRBD2 (6 bases). Germline loops: CDR1 MDHEN, CDR2 SYDVKM. CDR3 size: 19 residues. Trimming left V 2 bases short and J 2 bases short, with 25 bases between. CDR3 sequence (DNA): TGTGCCAGCAGTTTAACTTCTGGGGGGTGGAGGGAAATCACCTACGAGCAGTACTTC. Translation gives CASSLTSGGWREITYEQYF.

The rearrangement links TRBV7-3 to TRBJ2-1; D remains ambiguous. The CDR3 covers 14 residues. Germline V lookup: CDR1 SGHTA, CDR2 FQGTGA. V was shortened by 2 bases and J by 5 bases, with 10 bases between the two germline ends. The CDR3 protein is CASSLGPQDNEQFF. CDR3 DNA sequence: TGTGCCAGCAGCTTAGGTCCCCAGGACAATGAGCAGTTCTTC.

The V call is TRBV7-2, the J call TRBJ1-2; 8 nucleotides line up with TRBD1. This CDR3 is 15 amino acids long. The V gene end was trimmed by 1 base and the J gene end by 4 bases; junction bases not matched to a gene: 5. Germline V gene data show CDR1 as SGHTA and CDR2 as FQGNSA. The CDR3 region has the DNA TGTGCCAGCAGCTTAGACAGGGGGAAGGTCTATGGCTACACCTTC. Protein: CASSLDRGKVYGYTF.

The V call is TRBV18, the J call TRBJ1-1; TRBD1 might be the D (6 bases). This CDR3 comprises 16 residues. V was pared by 2 bases and J by 8 bases, with 21 bases between. Germline V gene data show CDR1 as KGHSH and CDR2 as LQKENI. The CDR3 DNA sequence: TGTGCCAGCTCACCATTCAGGGGTCAAGCGGGGGTCGAAGCTTTCTTT. This codes for CASSPFRGQAGVEAFF.

This chain joins TRBV7-2 and TRBJ2-1; D gene unclear. CDR3 size: 13 residues. Trimming stripped 4 bases from V and 3 bases from J, with 7 bases between. Germline V gene data show CDR1 as SGHTA and CDR2 as FQGNSA. The CDR3: CASSSVRYNEQFF. The CDR3 coding sequence is TGTGCCAGCAGCTCGGTACGCTACAATGAGCAGTTCTTC.

This rearrangement joins TRBV6-5 to TRBJ1-2; D uncertain. Germline values: CDR1 MNHEY, CDR2 SVGAGI. The ends were cut back, 2 bases at V and 2 bases at J, with 12 bases in the middle. The CDR3 is made up of 15 amino acids. The CDR3 DNA is TGTGCCAGCAGTTACCTGGTTGGAGAGAACTATGGCTACACCTTC. Its protein product is CASSYLVGENYGYTF.

The rearrangement links TRBV6-6 to TRBJ2-5, with 8 bases identical to TRBD1. After removal of 5 bases from V and 4 bases from J, the junction contained 9 bases not matched to a gene. The CDR3 consists of 15 residues. Germline values: CDR1 MNHNY, CDR2 SVGAGI (reference sequence). CDR3 coding DNA: TGTGCCAGCAGTAAACAGGGGGAAGATGGAGAGACCCAGTACTTC. Translating gives CASSKQGEDGETQYF.

The V and J genes are TRBV9 and TRBJ2-3; the D gene is possibly TRBD2 (5 bases). The CDR3 is 14 amino acids. Looked up from germline, CDR1 is SGDLS and CDR2 is YYNGEE. Deletions cut 0 bases from V and 4 bases from J, with 9 bases between. The CDR3 is CASSVAGSADTQYF. CDR3 sequence (DNA): TGTGCCAGCAGCGTAGCGGGGAGCGCAGATACGCAGTATTTT.

V gene TRBV5-1 combines with J gene TRBJ2-5; a possible D gene is TRBD2 (5 bases). Trimming pared 4 bases from V and 4 bases from J, leaving 17 bases between. The CDR3 covers 15 residues. CDR1 and CDR2 from the germline V gene are SGHRS and YFSETQ. DNA for the CDR3: TGCGCCAGCAGCCTGGGAGCCGTCCGTTTAGAGACCCAGTACTTC. Protein: CASSLGAVRLETQYF. The full variable domain, its missing parts supplied by reference TRBV5-1 and TRBJ2-5, is KAGVTQTPRYLIKTRGQQVTLSCSPISGHRSVSWYQQTPGQGLQFLFEYFSETQRNKGNFPGRFSGRQFSNSRSEMNVSTLELGDSALYLCASSLGAVRLETQYFGPGTRLLVL.

The chain couples TRBV21-1 to TRBJ2-7; the table calls TRBD2, which could not be checked here. TRBV21-1 is recorded as a pseudogene. The CDR3 extends over 17 amino acids. The CDR3 nucleotides read TGTGCCAGCAGCAAAGCGCTAGGAGGGAGGGCCCCCTACGAGCAGTACTTC. Translated, it gives CASSKALGGRAPYEQYF.

The chain is built from TRBV29-1 and TRBJ2-7, with TRBD1 identical over 10 bases. The CDR3 has 13 amino acids. The V gene end was trimmed by 6 bases and the J gene end by 6 bases; junction bases not matched to a gene: 8. Per the germline V gene, CDR1 is SQVTM and CDR2 is ANQGSEA. CDR3 protein: CSVPGTGVREQYF. The CDR3 DNA reads as TGCAGCGTGCCCGGGACAGGGGTTCGCGAGCAGTACTTC.

Only a few counts were recorded for this clone. The CDR3 is CASSPDSATYYGYTF. CDR3 coding DNA: TGTGCCAGTAGTCCAGACAGCGCGACTTACTATGGCTACACCTTC. V gene TRBV19 combines with J gene TRBJ1-2, with D possibly being TRBD1 (5 bases). CDR3 length: 15 residues. In germline, CDR1 is LNHDA, CDR2 SQIVND (reference sequence). With 5 bases removed from V and 3 bases from J, the gap between germline ends came to 16 bases.

This chain connects TRBV12-3 or TRBV12-4 to TRBJ1-2, with unresolved D. The CDR3 is made up of 11 amino acids. V lost 6 bases and J lost 4, with 6 bases in between. The CDR3 DNA sequence: TGTGCCAGCAGCCGAGGCTATGGCTACACCTTC. It translates to CASSRGYGYTF.

The table lists this clone with a count of one. The DNA for the CDR3 is TGTGCCAGCAGTAAAAACTCGAACGAGCAGTACTTC. Amino acid sequence: CASSKNSNEQYF. The chain recombines TRBV6-5 with TRBJ2-7; D remains ambiguous. Germline lookup yields CDR1 MNHEY and CDR2 SVGAGI. The CDR3 contains 12 residues. The V end lost 5 bases, the J end lost 5 bases, and 10 bases lay between the germline ends.

The chain employs TRBV6-6 and TRBJ1-5; D is unclear. Deletions cut 3 bases from V and 6 bases from J, with 12 bases between. The CDR3 spans 14 residues. Germline-derived CDR1 and CDR2 are MNHNY and SVGAGI (reference sequence). The CDR3 nucleotides are TGTGCCAGCAGTTATCGGGGTGAGGGTCAGCCCCAGCATTTT. Translation: CASSYRGEGQPQHF.

This clone was observed a handful of times. This chain uses TRBV4-1 with TRBJ1-1; D possibly corresponds to TRBD1 (5 bases). The germline CDR1 and CDR2 sequences are MGHRA and YSYEKL. V shed 0 bases and J shed 0 bases, with 11 bases lying between them. CDR3 length: 16 amino acids. The CDR3 coding sequence is TGCGCCAGCAGCCAAGATGGGGCCGCAATGAACACTGAAGCTTTCTTT. Residues: CASSQDGAAMNTEAFF.

The rearrangement uses TRBV27 and TRBJ2-3; unclear D gene. V was pared by 0 bases and J by 1 base, with 14 bases between. CDR1 is MNHEY and CDR2 is SMNVEV in the germline V gene (reference sequence). This CDR3 contains 17 residues. The CDR3 nucleotides are TGTGCCAGCAGTTTATCTGGTCCACTCCCCCGCACAGATACGCAGTATTTT. This gives the protein CASSLSGPLPRTDTQYF.

V gene TRBV5-4 combines with J gene TRBJ1-1, with TRBD1 as a possible D gene (6 bases). This CDR3 has 16 amino acids. Trimming cost V 3 bases and J 1 base, with 16 bases left between them. In germline, CDR1 is SGHNT, CDR2 YYREEE (reference sequence). Written as DNA, the CDR3 is TGTGCCAGCAGCTCCAAAGGGGCAGGGGAGAACACTGAAGCTTTCTTT. Translation: CASSSKGAGENTEAFF.

This chain uses TRBV27 with TRBJ1-2; D may be TRBD1 (6 bases). CDR1 is MNHEY, CDR2 SMNVEV, per germline (reference sequence). Trimming left V 1 base short and J 4 bases short, with 13 bases between. The CDR3 totals 15 residues. CDR3 region: CASSLFGRGGYGYTF. The CDR3 DNA sequence: TGTGCCAGCAGTTTATTCGGCAGGGGTGGCTATGGCTACACCTTC.

CDR3 sequence reads: CASSSTGWGGELFF. CDR3 DNA sequence: TGCGCCAGCAGCTCTACAGGGTGGGGCGGGGAGCTGTTTTTT. The V call is TRBV5-1, the J call TRBJ2-2; TRBD1 is a possible D gene (6 bases). The CDR3 spans 14 residues. Trimming cost V 3 bases and J 7 bases, with 13 bases left between them. The germline V gene has CDR1 SGHRS and CDR2 YFSETQ.

This chain links TRBV5-1 with TRBJ1-6; TRBD1 agrees at 7 bases. Losses at the gene ends were 7 bases for V and 6 bases for J; bases not matched to a gene: 4. This CDR3 contains 13 residues. Germline V gene lookup returns CDR1 SGHRS and CDR2 YFSETQ. Here the CDR3 DNA reads TGCGCCAGCCGGGACAGCGTTAATTCACCCCTCCACTTT. Translation: CASRDSVNSPLHF.

J is TRBJ1-2 and V is TRBV27; maybe TRBD1 (5 bases). The CDR3 extends over 14 amino acids. Trimming stripped 3 bases from V and 5 bases from J, with 13 bases between. Germline CDR1 and CDR2: MNHEY and SMNVEV (reference sequence). The CDR3 sequence: CASSFRQPEYGYTF. Written as DNA, the CDR3 is TGTGCCAGCAGTTTCCGACAGCCGGAGTATGGCTACACCTTC.

The sample holds many counts of this clone. The CDR3 sequence is CASSQETSGNLYNEQFF. The CDR3, as DNA: TGCGCCAGCAGCCAAGAAACTAGCGGGAACTTATACAATGAGCAGTTCTTC. The chain links TRBV4-1 to TRBJ2-1; 10 bases agree with TRBD2. CDR1 is MGHRA, CDR2 YSYEKL, per germline. CDR3 length: 17 residues. With V trimmed by 0 bases and J by 4 bases, 6 bases remained unmatched.